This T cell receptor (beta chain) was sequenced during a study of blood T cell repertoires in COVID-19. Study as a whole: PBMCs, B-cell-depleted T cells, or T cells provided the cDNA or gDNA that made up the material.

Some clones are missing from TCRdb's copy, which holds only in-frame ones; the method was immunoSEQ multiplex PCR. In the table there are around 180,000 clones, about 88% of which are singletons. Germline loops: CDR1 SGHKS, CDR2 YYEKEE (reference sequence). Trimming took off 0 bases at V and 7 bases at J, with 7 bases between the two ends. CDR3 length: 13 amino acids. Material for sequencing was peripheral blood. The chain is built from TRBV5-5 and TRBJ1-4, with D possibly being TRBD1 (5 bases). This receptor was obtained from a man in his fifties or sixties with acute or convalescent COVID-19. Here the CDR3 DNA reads TGTGCCAGCAGCTTGGGGGGCCTTGAAAAACTGTTTTTT. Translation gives CASSLGGLEKLFF.